The rows below give T cell receptor beta chains drawn from one sample of a study of T cell clonotyping in hematopoietic cell transplantation. Some clones are missing from TCRdb's copy, which holds only in-frame ones; the method was immunoSEQ multiplex PCR. The top ten hold 2.7% of the sample, which has under 20,000 clones, roughly 90% seen once. Sequencing was carried out using peripheral blood mononuclear cells. The receptors stem from a man aged 45-60 years in good health. Some clones in this sample may be carry-over from other donors' samples. Each CDR3 is given with its conserved first and last residue. Each record gives: V gene, clone size, J gene, D gene, CDR3 protein, CDR3 DNA. D genes are given only for firm matches. Not all rows give a size; the values are once, few, many and, for expanded clones, a class.

v_gene: TRBV30; abundance: once; j_gene: TRBJ1-5; d_gene: .; CDR3aa: CAWSPGRAQQPQHF; CDR3nt: TGTGCCTGGAGTCCCGGGAGAGCCCAACAGCCCCAGCATTTT
v_gene: TRBV19; abundance: .; j_gene: TRBJ1-5; d_gene: .; CDR3aa: CASSMTVDSNQPQHF; CDR3nt: TGTGCCAGTAGTATGACCGTCGATAGCAATCAGCCCCAGCATTTT
v_gene: TRBV11-2; abundance: once; j_gene: TRBJ2-7; d_gene: .; CDR3aa: CASSLFSGTGEQYF; CDR3nt: TGTGCCAGCAGCTTATTTTCGGGGACGGGGGAGCAGTACTTC
v_gene: TRBV29-1; abundance: .; j_gene: TRBJ2-3; d_gene: .; CDR3aa: CSVVRTSTDTQYF; CDR3nt: TGCAGCGTTGTCCGGACCAGCACAGATACGCAGTATTTT
v_gene: TRBV15; abundance: .; j_gene: TRBJ1-5; d_gene: .; CDR3aa: CVATVDLSNQPQHF; CDR3nt: TGTGTCGCCACGGTCGATCTTAGCAATCAGCCCCAGCATTTT
v_gene: TRBV5-6; abundance: .; j_gene: TRBJ1-3; d_gene: .; CDR3aa: CASSSDSGGGNTIYF; CDR3nt: TGTGCCAGCAGCTCCGATTCCGGGGGAGGAAACACCATATATTTT
v_gene: TRBV7-2; abundance: .; j_gene: TRBJ2-3; d_gene: .; CDR3aa: CASSRAYTDTQYF; CDR3nt: TGTGCCAGCAGCCGGGCCTACACAGATACGCAGTATTTT
v_gene: TRBV5-6; abundance: .; j_gene: TRBJ1-5; d_gene: TRBD1; CDR3aa: CASSTTGGRRRQPQHF; CDR3nt: TGTGCCAGCAGCACGACAGGGGGACGAAGGAGACAGCCCCAGCATTTT
v_gene: TRBV9; abundance: .; j_gene: TRBJ1-6; d_gene: TRBD1; CDR3aa: CASSVEGQGVSPLHF; CDR3nt: TGTGCCAGCAGCGTAGAGGGACAGGGGGTCTCACCCCTCCACTTT
v_gene: TRBV2; abundance: .; j_gene: TRBJ2-2; d_gene: .; CDR3aa: CASTWTSGNANTGELFF; CDR3nt: TGTGCCAGCACCTGGACCTCGGGGAACGCGAACACCGGGGAGCTGTTTTTT
v_gene: TRBV6-5; abundance: .; j_gene: TRBJ2-7; d_gene: .; CDR3aa: CASSYDRVSYEQYF; CDR3nt: TGTGCCAGCAGTTACGACAGAGTGTCCTACGAGCAGTACTTC
v_gene: TRBV13; abundance: .; j_gene: TRBJ2-7; d_gene: .; CDR3aa: CASSRKRDSSYEQYF; CDR3nt: TGTGCCAGCAGCCGAAAGCGGGACAGCTCCTACGAGCAGTACTTC
v_gene: TRBV2; abundance: .; j_gene: TRBJ1-1; d_gene: TRBD1; CDR3aa: CASTQPDRVGEAFF; CDR3nt: TGTGCCAGCACCCAGCCGGACAGGGTTGGTGAAGCTTTCTTT
v_gene: TRBV9; abundance: .; j_gene: TRBJ2-7; d_gene: .; CDR3aa: CASSAHTSNEQYF; CDR3nt: TGTGCCAGCAGCGCCCATACTAGTAACGAGCAGTACTTC
v_gene: TRBV30; abundance: .; j_gene: TRBJ1-5; d_gene: TRBD1; CDR3aa: CAWSEQGTSNQPQHF; CDR3nt: TGTGCCTGGAGTGAACAGGGGACCAGCAATCAGCCCCAGCATTTT
v_gene: TRBV20-1; abundance: .; j_gene: TRBJ1-1; d_gene: .; CDR3aa: CSATHGTEAFF; CDR3nt: TGCAGTGCTACCCATGGGACTGAAGCTTTCTTT
v_gene: TRBV7-2; abundance: .; j_gene: TRBJ2-7; d_gene: .; CDR3aa: CASTVSGAYEQYF; CDR3nt: TGTGCCAGCACCGTCAGTGGGGCCTACGAGCAGTACTTC
v_gene: TRBV27; abundance: once; j_gene: TRBJ2-7; d_gene: TRBD1; CDR3aa: CASSSRSTGDRDYEQYF; CDR3nt: TGTGCCAGCAGTTCCCGCAGCACTGGAGACAGGGATTACGAGCAGTACTTC
v_gene: TRBV5-6; abundance: .; j_gene: TRBJ1-2; d_gene: .; CDR3aa: CASSLVRVAYGYTF; CDR3nt: TGTGCCAGCAGCTTGGTTAGGGTGGCGTATGGCTACACCTTC
v_gene: TRBV30; abundance: .; j_gene: TRBJ2-2; d_gene: .; CDR3aa: CAWKGDWNTGELFF; CDR3nt: TGTGCCTGGAAAGGGGACTGGAACACCGGGGAGCTGTTTTTT
v_gene: TRBV6-6; abundance: .; j_gene: TRBJ2-6; d_gene: .; CDR3aa: CASSDAVSGANVLTF; CDR3nt: TGTGCCAGCAGTGACGCGGTCTCTGGGGCCAACGTCCTGACTTTC
v_gene: TRBV6-5; abundance: .; j_gene: TRBJ1-5; d_gene: .; CDR3aa: CASSYKQPLFNQPQHF; CDR3nt: TGTGCCAGCAGTTATAAGCAGCCTCTTTTCAATCAGCCCCAGCATTTT
v_gene: TRBV10-1; abundance: .; j_gene: TRBJ2-3; d_gene: TRBD2; CDR3aa: CASSAGLAGYTDTQYF; CDR3nt: TGCGCCAGCAGTGCAGGACTAGCGGGGTACACAGATACGCAGTATTTT
v_gene: TRBV5-6; abundance: .; j_gene: TRBJ1-2; d_gene: .; CDR3aa: CASSKRLTNYGYTF; CDR3nt: TGTGCCAGCAGCAAGCGCTTGACTAACTATGGCTACACCTTC
v_gene: TRBV30; abundance: .; j_gene: TRBJ1-5; d_gene: .; CDR3aa: CAWSAGGNSNQPQHF; CDR3nt: TGTGCCTGGAGTGCTGGCGGGAATAGCAATCAGCCCCAGCATTTT
v_gene: TRBV7-6; abundance: .; j_gene: TRBJ2-7; d_gene: .; CDR3aa: CASRGLGVGEQYF; CDR3nt: TGTGCCAGCAGAGGGTTGGGGGTGGGCGAGCAGTACTTC
v_gene: TRBV7-2; abundance: .; j_gene: TRBJ1-1; d_gene: TRBD1; CDR3aa: CASSFRQGTEAFF; CDR3nt: TGTGCCAGCAGCTTCCGACAGGGCACTGAAGCTTTCTTT
v_gene: TRBV30; abundance: .; j_gene: TRBJ1-2; d_gene: .; CDR3aa: CAWSGDRMNYGYTF; CDR3nt: TGTGCCTGGAGTGGCGACAGAATGAACTATGGCTACACCTTC
v_gene: TRBV20-1; abundance: once; j_gene: TRBJ2-7; d_gene: .; CDR3aa: CSASLGYEQYF; CDR3nt: TGCAGTGCTAGTTTGGGGTACGAGCAGTACTTC
v_gene: TRBV5-1; abundance: once; j_gene: TRBJ1-3; d_gene: .; CDR3aa: CASSLTGTGNTIYF; CDR3nt: TGCGCCAGCAGTCTCACAGGGACGGGAAACACCATATATTTT
v_gene: TRBV5-1; abundance: .; j_gene: TRBJ1-1; d_gene: .; CDR3aa: CASSLARGNTEAFF; CDR3nt: TGCGCCAGCAGCTTGGCCAGGGGAAACACTGAAGCTTTCTTT
v_gene: TRBV29-1; abundance: .; j_gene: TRBJ1-1; d_gene: .; CDR3aa: CSVRKGGSTEAFF; CDR3nt: TGCAGCGTTAGGAAGGGCGGAAGCACTGAAGCTTTCTTT
v_gene: TRBV5-1; abundance: few; j_gene: TRBJ1-2; d_gene: TRBD1; CDR3aa: CASSLRGLYGYTF; CDR3nt: TGCGCCAGCAGCTTGAGGGGGCTTTATGGCTACACCTTC
v_gene: TRBV10-3; abundance: .; j_gene: TRBJ1-3; d_gene: .; CDR3aa: CAISETGPHSGNTIYF; CDR3nt: TGTGCCATCAGTGAGACAGGCCCACACTCTGGAAACACCATATATTTT
v_gene: TRBV27; abundance: .; j_gene: TRBJ2-7; d_gene: .; CDR3aa: CASSLRQASYEQYF; CDR3nt: TGTGCCAGCAGTCTCCGACAGGCCTCCTACGAGCAGTACTTC
v_gene: TRBV7-9; abundance: once; j_gene: TRBJ2-5; d_gene: .; CDR3aa: CASSLAPGRLQETQYF; CDR3nt: TGTGCCAGCAGCTTAGCCCCTGGCAGGTTACAAGAGACCCAGTACTTC
v_gene: TRBV13; abundance: .; j_gene: TRBJ2-7; d_gene: .; CDR3aa: CASSSGEDTSYEQYF; CDR3nt: TGTGCCAGCAGCTCCGGGGAAGACACATCCTACGAGCAGTACTTC
v_gene: TRBV6-6; abundance: once; j_gene: TRBJ2-5; d_gene: .; CDR3aa: CASSYGQLQETQYF; CDR3nt: TGTGCCAGCAGTTACGGACAGCTCCAAGAGACCCAGTACTTC
v_gene: TRBV9; abundance: .; j_gene: TRBJ2-5; d_gene: .; CDR3aa: CASSGGQKEAQYF; CDR3nt: TGTGCCAGCAGCGGAGGACAGAAAGAGGCCCAGTACTTC
v_gene: TRBV28; abundance: .; j_gene: TRBJ1-1; d_gene: .; CDR3aa: CASSSPSVREAFF; CDR3nt: TGTGCCAGCAGTTCTCCTTCGGTCCGTGAAGCTTTCTTT
v_gene: TRBV6-1; abundance: .; j_gene: TRBJ2-7; d_gene: TRBD1; CDR3aa: CASSVETGIEQYF; CDR3nt: TGTGCCAGCAGTGTTGAGACAGGGATCGAGCAGTACTTC
v_gene: TRBV7-9; abundance: .; j_gene: TRBJ2-7; d_gene: .; CDR3aa: CASSRPGNEQYF; CDR3nt: TGTGCCAGCAGCCGCCCCGGGAACGAGCAGTACTTC
v_gene: TRBV2; abundance: .; j_gene: TRBJ2-3; d_gene: .; CDR3aa: CAAGAATDTQYF; CDR3nt: TGTGCCGCGGGGGCTGCCACAGATACGCAGTATTTT
v_gene: TRBV14; abundance: .; j_gene: TRBJ1-1; d_gene: TRBD1; CDR3aa: CASSQDRGRGTEAFF; CDR3nt: TGTGCCAGCAGCCAAGATCGGGGCAGGGGGACTGAAGCTTTCTTT
v_gene: TRBV5-1; abundance: .; j_gene: TRBJ2-5; d_gene: .; CDR3aa: CASSRWLGETQYF; CDR3nt: TGCGCCAGCAGCAGATGGCTGGGTGAGACCCAGTACTTC